This record covers a single TCR beta chain. What this receptor recognizes is not known. The sample holds no much larger clone one base away, and base qualities are not on file. This entry belongs to a study of graft-versus-host responses after intestinal transplantation (dated by TCRdb to the early 2020s). Background on the whole study: Recipients received multivisceral, liver-intestinal, or isolated intestinal transplants. All recipients received anti-thymocyte globulin induction followed by maintenance tacrolimus and steroids for three to four years. Graft-versus-host and host-versus-graft alloreactive T cell clones were tracked in the graft, circulation and bone marrow after intestinal transplantation using bulk TCR-beta CDR3 sequencing. To identify alloreactive clones, pre-transplant mixed lymphocyte reaction products were sequenced and then compared with unstimulated pre-transplant donor and recipient T cells. A cohort of about 26 intestinal transplant recipients, including one retransplant, was enrolled, and a few patients lacking pretransplant specimens were excluded. A peak of at least 4% donor T cells among recipient peripheral blood mononuclear cells was the definition used for donor T cell macrochimerism. Instead of going to the commercial service, samples from a few later patients were sequenced in-house on an Illumina MiSeq and processed with MiXCR.

Here is what the overall study found, with its caveats: The relatively low number and heterogeneity of intestinal transplant patients limited the conclusions. Early after transplant, peak levels of circulating GvH clones were associated with declines in HvG clones. High GvH to HvG T cell clonal ratios were observed in the allografts of patients with donor T cell macrochimerism. GvH clones were found in recipient bone marrow, and some of the GvH clones appeared earlier in ileal mucosa or blood, which is consistent with an intestinal mucosal origin.

Library preparation used the immunoSEQ multiplex PCR assay. For most patients, genomic DNA was isolated using the Qiagen DNeasy Blood and Tissue Kit and was shipped frozen to Adaptive Biotechnologies for TCR sequencing. For most patients, genomic DNA was subjected to high-throughput TCR-beta CDR3 sequencing by Adaptive Biotechnologies. Under the source paper's analysis protocol: Adaptive's ImmunoSEQ software was the source of the TCR sequencing data for 15 to 20 patients, while a few other patients were processed with MiXCR and VDJtools. CD4 versus CD8 sorting errors were corrected by removing sequences found in both subsets at a frequency ratio below 5:1. Because the origin of CDR3 nucleotide sequences shared between donor and recipient could not be assigned, those sequences were removed. To be classed as alloreactive, a clone needed at least 2-fold expansion over unstimulated cells and a minimum CFSE-low frequency of 0.002% (template counts) or 0.001% (read counts). A clone was considered mappable if detected in the sequenced pre-transplant spleen, lymph node, or MLR CFSE-low populations of the donor or recipient. Cumulative frequency of alloreactive clones was calculated as a percentage of all sequences weighted by copy number. The source is immuneACCESS, and TCRdb retained only in-frame sequences with V and J called. Part of the clones is not carried over; for the studies checked, unresolved V genes explain less than half of this, and the remainder is unexplained. The V and J calls and the clone size are those of that table, but D and trimming were determined from the DNA. For this sample the table gives approximately 75,000 clones, of which almost 90% were detected only once. The ten largest account for roughly 3.9% of the sample.

The label giving this sample's time point can be read as: cells obtained before transplantation from donor or recipient. CD3+CD4+ and CD3+CD8+ populations were FACS-sorted from unstimulated pre-transplant donor and recipient cells taken from spleen or lymph nodes. The CDR3 sequence holds 13 residues, the cysteine and phenylalanine included. Only CDR3 DNA is held: 39 bases, read in frame from base 1. The CDR1 and CDR2 encoded by the germline V gene are MNHNS and SASEGT. V is reduced by 1 base and J by 5 bases, leaving a spacing of 8 bases between them. The starting material was unstimulated CD8+ T cells sorted from spleen or lymph node cells, obtained before transplant. This sequence was found in a human donor who was the organ donor for an intestinal transplant. This sequence uses TRBV6-1 and TRBJ1-1, with no reliable assignment of the D segment. The CDR3 reads as follows: CASSEGRVTEAFF. The DNA sequence is as follows: TGTGCCAGCAGTGAAGGCCGGGTGACTGAAGCTTTCTTT.